There are a few counts of the clone carrying this T cell receptor (beta chain). Antigen specificity is unknown. An end of the junction does not agree with germline; a read error may underlie this. The data were obtained in a study of somatic mutations in cytotoxic T cells in rheumatoid arthritis. General study results and limits: A single CD8+ clone exceeded 20% of CD8+ cells in about an eighth of the roughly 65 patients.

Germline CDR1 is MRHNA and CDR2 is SNTAGT. The CDR3 sequence is 13 residues long. Per the study methods: Matching between patient CD8+ clones larger than 1% and published virus-specific TCRB sequences was rare. The repertoire was sequenced with immunoSEQ multiplex PCR; TCRdb's copy has only in-frame clones and lacks some. V, J and clone size are those of that table, while D and trimming were read from the DNA. In the table there are 15,000 to 20,000 clones, approximately 77% of which are singletons. The sequence came from an adult with rheumatoid arthritis. Material for sequencing was CD8+ T cells sorted from blood. This chain joins TRBV6-4 and TRBJ2-3; perhaps TRBD2 as D (7 bases). The CDR3 nucleotides are TGTGCCACCAGTGGGGGGGCGACAGATACGCAGTATTTT. Encoded protein: CATSGGATDTQYF.